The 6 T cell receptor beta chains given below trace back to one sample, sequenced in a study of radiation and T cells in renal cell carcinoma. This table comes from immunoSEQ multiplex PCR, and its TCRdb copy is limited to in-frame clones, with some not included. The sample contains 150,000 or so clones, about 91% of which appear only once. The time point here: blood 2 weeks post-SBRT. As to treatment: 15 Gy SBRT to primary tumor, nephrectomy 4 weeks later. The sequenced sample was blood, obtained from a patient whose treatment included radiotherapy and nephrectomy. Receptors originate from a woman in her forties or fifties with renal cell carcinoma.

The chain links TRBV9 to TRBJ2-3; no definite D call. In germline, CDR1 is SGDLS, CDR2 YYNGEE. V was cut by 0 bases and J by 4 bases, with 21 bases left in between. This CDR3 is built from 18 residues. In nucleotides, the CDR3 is TGTGCCAGCAGCGTAGGGAATGGCTGGCAGAGGACCCCAGATACGCAGTATTTT. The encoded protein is CASSVGNGWQRTPDTQYF.

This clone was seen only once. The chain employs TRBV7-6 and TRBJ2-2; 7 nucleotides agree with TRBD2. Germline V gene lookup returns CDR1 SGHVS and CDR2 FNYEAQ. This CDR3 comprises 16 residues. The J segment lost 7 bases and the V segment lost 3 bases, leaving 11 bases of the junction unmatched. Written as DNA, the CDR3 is TGTGCCAGCAGCTTGGCATCCGGGACGGGGGGCGGGGAGCTGTTTTTT. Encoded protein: CASSLASGTGGGELFF.

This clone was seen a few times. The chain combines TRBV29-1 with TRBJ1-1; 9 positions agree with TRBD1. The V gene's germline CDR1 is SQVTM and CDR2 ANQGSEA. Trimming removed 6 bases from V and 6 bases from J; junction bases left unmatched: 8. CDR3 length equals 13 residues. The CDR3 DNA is TGCAGCGTCCAGTGGGGACAGGGCGCTGAAGCTTTCTTT. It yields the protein CSVQWGQGAEAFF.

CDR3 nucleotides: TGTGCCAGCAGTTTCCTTAGCGGAAATGAGCAGTTCTTC. As protein: CASSFLSGNEQFF. J is TRBJ2-1 and V is TRBV6-6, with D possibly TRBD2 on 6 matching bases. V was pared by 4 bases and J by 7 bases, with 11 bases between. Germline V CDR1 and CDR2: MNHNY, SVGAGI (reference sequence). The CDR3 is 13 residues long.

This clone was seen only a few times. The CDR3 nucleotides read TGTGCCTGGAGTACCGGGACAGGGTTAGAGACCCAGTACTTC. Its protein is CAWSTGTGLETQYF. The chain recombines TRBV30 with TRBJ2-5; TRBD1 matches 9 bases. This CDR3 has 14 amino acids. J lost 4 bases, V lost 2 bases, and 5 bases had no gene match. The V gene's germline CDR1 is GTSNPN and CDR2 SVGIG (reference sequence).

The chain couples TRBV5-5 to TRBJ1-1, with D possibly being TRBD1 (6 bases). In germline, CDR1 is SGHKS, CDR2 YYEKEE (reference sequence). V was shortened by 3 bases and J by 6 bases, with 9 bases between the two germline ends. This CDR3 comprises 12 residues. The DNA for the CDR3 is TGTGCCAGCAGCTACACAGGGTCTGAAGCTTTCTTT. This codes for CASSYTGSEAFF.